One and the same sample provided the 28 T cell receptor beta chains below, sequenced in a study of regulatory T cells in long-lasting Graves disease. The time point: newly diagnosed GD, antithyroid drugs for less than 3 months. The TCR library was made from RNA that had been extracted from PBMCs in TRIzol. Arm-PCR with iRepertoire HTBI primers amplified the CDR3 regions for these TCR beta libraries. TCRdb reprocessed the multiplex PCR reads via MiXCR and lists one record per CDR3 protein. Counted here are 530,000 or so distinct CDR3 sequences, roughly 15% occurring once; the ten biggest clones make up 12%. The sample also formed part of further work on T cells in Graves' hyperthyroidism and ophthalmopathy.

The sample in question was peripheral blood mononuclear cells (PBMCs), obtained at new diagnosis, from a patient treated with antithyroid drugs. Receptors originate from a man younger than 30 with Graves disease.

This clonotype was seen at least ten times. The chain recombines TRBV28 with TRBJ2-5; D unclear. CDR1 is MDHEN and CDR2 is SYDVKM in the germline V gene. This CDR3 spans 11 amino acids. Trimming stripped 8 bases from V and 2 bases from J, with 6 bases between. The CDR3 nucleotides are TGTGCCAGCCAGCGTCAAGAGACCCAGTACTTC. Protein sequence: CASQRQETQYF.

There are many counts of this clonotype. The chain recombines TRBV12-3 or TRBV12-4 with TRBJ1-5; 10 nucleotides line up with TRBD1. Losses at the gene ends were 6 bases for V and 3 bases for J; bases not matched to a gene: 8. This CDR3 has 16 residues. The CDR3 reads CASRWDRGVDNQPQHF. The CDR3 DNA reads as TGTGCCAGCAGATGGGACAGGGGCGTGGACAATCAGCCCCAGCATTTT.

This clonotype was detected a few times. The gene calls are TRBV12-3 or TRBV12-4 and TRBJ2-7, with a weak D call TRBD1 (6 bases). Deletions cut 4 bases from V and 7 bases from J, with 8 bases between. The CDR3 contains 11 residues. CDR3 in DNA: TGTGCCAGCAGTTGGGGGACAGAGCAGTACTTC. This encodes CASSWGTEQYF.

The chain joins TRBV4-1 to TRBJ2-3; D ambiguous. This CDR3 contains 16 residues. The V gene lost 8 bases and the J gene lost 2 bases, with 20 bases spanning the gap. Germline V CDR1 and CDR2: MGHRA, YSYEKL. CDR3 bases: TGCGCCAGCGACCAAGATTGGTCGGCGCTCACAGATACGCAGTATTTT. Translation: CASDQDWSALTDTQYF.

V and J are TRBV4-1 and TRBJ2-5; the D gene is possibly TRBD1 (6 bases). This CDR3 is built from 15 residues. Looked up from germline, CDR1 is MGHRA and CDR2 is YSYEKL. V lost 0 bases to trimming and J lost 1 base, with 9 bases between them. CDR3 in DNA: TGCGCCAGCAGCCAAGAGGGGACACCCCAAGAGACCCAGTACTTC. Translated, it gives CASSQEGTPQETQYF.

The chain joins TRBV6-1 to TRBJ2-7; D may correspond to TRBD1 or TRBD2 (5 bases each). This CDR3 is built from 14 residues. Trimming pared 8 bases from V and 0 bases from J, leaving 14 bases between. Germline lookup yields CDR1 MNHNS and CDR2 SASEGT. The CDR3 DNA reads TGTGCCAGCGGTCGATCAGGGAGCTCCTACGAGCAGTACTTC. It specifies CASGRSGSSYEQYF.

In its sample, this clonotype was seen many times. This chain links TRBV18 with TRBJ2-7; TRBD1 matches at 9 bases. Germline lookup yields CDR1 KGHSH and CDR2 LQKENI. The CDR3 totals 16 residues. With V trimmed by 1 base and J by 1 base, 5 bases remained unmatched. CDR3 DNA: TGTGCCAGCTCACCACGGGACAGGGCTCTGTCCTACGAGCAGTACTTC. Protein sequence: CASSPRDRALSYEQYF.

This clonotype was seen a single time. Given a much more abundant clone one base away, this may be a read error. V and J are TRBV6-1 and TRBJ2-1, with TRBD1 identical over 7 bases. Germline V lookup: CDR1 MNHNS, CDR2 SASEGT. The CDR3 loop spans 14 amino acids. V lost 3 bases to trimming and J lost 10 bases; unmatched junction nucleotides: 9. The CDR3 sequence: CASSDRDSRYEQFF. CDR3 in DNA: TGTGCCAGCAGTGACCGGGACAGCCGCTACGAGCAGTTCTTC.

The rearrangement links TRBV29-1 to TRBJ2-7; D gene uncertain. CDR1 SQVTM and CDR2 ANQGSEA come from the germline V gene. Trimming stripped 4 bases from V and 5 bases from J, with 12 bases between. The CDR3 runs to 12 residues. CDR3 nucleotide sequence: TGCAGCGTTGTGGGTCGTTCCGACGAGCAGTACTTC. It translates to CSVVGRSDEQYF.

The chain links TRBV29-1 to TRBJ2-5; 10 nucleotides match TRBD2. The CDR3 has 15 amino acids. Trimming removed 0 bases from V and 7 bases from J; junction bases left unmatched: 8. Germline V lookup: CDR1 SQVTM, CDR2 ANQGSEA. The CDR3 here is CSVEDRSGGGVTQYF. CDR3 bases: TGCAGCGTTGAAGATCGGAGCGGGGGGGGAGTGACCCAGTACTTC.

The sample holds many counts of this clonotype. The rearrangement uses TRBV2 and TRBJ1-2; TRBD1 matches 7 bases. The CDR3 covers 13 residues. Per germline, CDR1 SNHLY and CDR2 FYNNEI. The junction had 6 bases not matched to a gene; V was cut back by 6 bases and J by 5 bases. The chain's CDR3 is CASSGDSLYGYTF. The CDR3 DNA follows: TGTGCCAGCAGCGGGGACAGCCTATATGGCTACACCTTC.

Ten or more counts support this clonotype. The rearrangement joins TRBV2 to TRBJ2-1; 7 bases line up with TRBD1. The better agreement between TRBJ2-5 and the DNA end casts doubt on the J call. The CDR3 contains 14 residues. Germline CDR1 SNHLY, CDR2 FYNNEI. CDR3 sequence (DNA): TGTGCCAGCAACCCTGACAGGGCCCAAGAGACCCAGTACTTC. This encodes CASNPDRAQETQYF.

This clonotype was observed many times. This sequence joins TRBV11-2 and TRBJ2-1; D call uncertain. Trimming shortened V by 5 bases and J by 0 bases, and 17 bases separated the two germline ends. CDR1 is SGHAT and CDR2 is FQNNGV in the germline V gene. The CDR3 is 17 amino acids. DNA for the CDR3: TGTGCCAGCAGCCCGTGGGGTACTTCTAGCTCCTACAATGAGCAGTTCTTC. It is translated as CASSPWGTSSSYNEQFF. Filled out from reference TRBV11-2 and TRBJ2-1, the complete variable domain reads EAGVAQSPRYKIIEKRQSVAFWCNPISGHATLYWYQQILGQGPKLLIQFQNNGVVDDSQLPKDRFSAERLKGVDSTLKIQPAKLEDSAVYLCASSPWGTSSSYNEQFFGPGTRLTVL.

This clonotype was observed at least ten times. The genes are TRBV20-1 and TRBJ2-4; 8 positions match TRBD1. The CDR3 is 13 amino acids. V trimming: 6 bases; J trimming: 7 bases; junction bases outside the gene matches: 8. The germline V gene has CDR1 DFQATT and CDR2 SNEGSKA (reference sequence). CDR3 amino acids: CSARRTGSNIQYF. The CDR3 bases are TGCAGTGCAAGACGGACAGGGTCCAACATTCAGTACTTC.

The CDR3 reads CSALLQGYEQYF. In DNA form, the CDR3 reads TGCAGTGCCCTCCTACAGGGTTACGAGCAGTACTTC. The rearrangement links TRBV20-1 to TRBJ2-7; D might be TRBD1 (6 bases). CDR1 is DFQATT, CDR2 SNEGSKA, per germline (reference sequence). V lost 6 bases and J 4 bases, leaving 13 bases between the germline ends. The CDR3 is 12 residues long.

This clonotype was recorded a few times. The V and J genes are TRBV13 and TRBJ2-2, with D perhaps matching TRBD2 (6 bases). Germline V gene sequence: CDR1 PRHDT, CDR2 FYEKMQ (reference sequence). The CDR3 spans 18 residues. Trimming shortened V by 0 bases and J by 7 bases, and 21 bases separated the two germline ends. The CDR3 sequence is CASSLGPAGRESGGELFF. DNA of the CDR3: TGTGCCAGCAGCTTAGGCCCTGCTGGTCGGGAGTCCGGCGGGGAGCTGTTTTTT. Supplemented by reference TRBV13 and TRBJ2-2, the full variable domain reads AAGVIQSPRHLIKEKRETATLKCYPIPRHDTVYWYQQGPGQDPQFLISFYEKMQSDKGSIPDRFSAQQFSDYHSELNMSSLELGDSALYFCASSLGPAGRESGGELFFGEGSRLTVL.

The chain links TRBV6-1 to TRBJ2-7; 9 nucleotides match TRBD2. Germline V gene lookup returns CDR1 MNHNS and CDR2 SASEGT. The CDR3 totals 15 residues. V shed 6 bases, J shed 0 bases, and the junction held 6 bases outside the gene matches. CDR3: CASRTGLASSYEQYF. CDR3 DNA: TGTGCCAGCAGGACCGGACTAGCGAGCTCCTACGAGCAGTACTTC.

This clonotype came up many times. One end of the junction does not line up with germline, which may come from a read error. This chain connects TRBV5-1 to TRBJ2-5; D possibly corresponds to TRBD1 (7 bases). CDR3 length equals 13 residues. Germline values: CDR1 SGHRS, CDR2 YFSETQ. The CDR3 DNA reads TGTGCCAGCAGCTCCCCAGGGGGGGAGACCCAGTACTTC. Protein: CASSSPGGETQYF.

This clonotype showed up many times. The chain is built from TRBV6-1 and TRBJ1-1, with D tentatively TRBD1 (5 bases). Germline values: CDR1 MNHNS, CDR2 SASEGT. V lost 7 bases and J 5 bases, leaving 17 bases between the germline ends. The CDR3 sequence is 14 residues long. The CDR3 here is CASTPGGFKTEAFF. The CDR3 nucleotides are TGTGCCAGCACCCCCGGGGGGTTTAAGACTGAAGCTTTCTTT.

The table lists this clonotype with a few counts. This chain connects TRBV27 to TRBJ2-1; 8 positions agree with TRBD2. Germline values: CDR1 MNHEY, CDR2 SMNVEV (reference sequence). V shed 5 bases and J 6 bases; nucleotides not matched to a gene: 21. This CDR3 is built from 19 residues. CDR3 in DNA: TGTGCCAGCAGTAGAACAGGGAAGATAAGCGGGAGTGTCCCCAATGAGCAGTTCTTC. It encodes CASSRTGKISGSVPNEQFF.

This sequence joins TRBV10-3 and TRBJ2-1; maybe TRBD2 (6 bases). This CDR3 has 16 amino acids. Germline CDR1 is ENHRY and CDR2 is SYGVKD. The ends were cut back, 3 bases at V and 5 bases at J, with 17 bases in the middle. CDR3 region: CAISESILAAHNEQFF. DNA for the CDR3: TGTGCCATCAGTGAATCTATACTAGCAGCACACAATGAGCAGTTCTTC.

CDR3 coding DNA: TGCGCCAGCAGCGTTGGACAGGGAGCAGATACGCAGTATTTT. Amino acids: CASSVGQGADTQYF. The chain employs TRBV5-1 and TRBJ2-3; 8 positions agree with TRBD1. Trimming cost V 4 bases and J 4 bases; bases outside gene matches: 5. The CDR3 consists of 14 residues. Looked up from germline, CDR1 is SGHRS and CDR2 is YFSETQ.

Turning to this clonotype: A much larger clone differs by one base, so this may be a read error. This rearrangement joins TRBV3-1 to TRBJ2-1; a weak D match, TRBD2 (5 bases). Trimming stripped 1 base from V and 8 bases from J, with 18 bases between. Germline assignment: CDR1 LGHDT and CDR2 YNNKEL (reference sequence). This CDR3 comprises 16 residues. The CDR3 nucleotides read TGTGCCAGCAGCCAAGTAACGCCGGAGGACGGGCATGAGCAGTTCTTC. As protein: CASSQVTPEDGHEQFF.

This clonotype was recorded a few times. The rearrangement joins TRBV19 to TRBJ2-1, with a weak D call TRBD2 (5 bases). The CDR3 extends over 15 amino acids. V was clipped by 1 base and J by 6 bases, with 13 bases between them. The germline V gene encodes CDR1 LNHDA and CDR2 SQIVND (reference sequence). This CDR3 is CASSIVAQRTNEQFF. The DNA of the CDR3 is TGTGCCAGTAGTATAGTTGCCCAGCGGACCAATGAGCAGTTCTTC.

This clonotype was counted at least ten times. This sequence joins TRBV28 and TRBJ1-4; D not resolved. The CDR3 length is 14 residues. The V and J ends lost 8 bases and 6 bases respectively, with 16 bases between them. The germline gives CDR1 MDHEN, CDR2 SYDVKM. The CDR3 DNA sequence: TGTGCCAGCCGCCCCCGGCAGTCTTATGAAAAACTGTTTTTT. Its protein product is CASRPRQSYEKLFF.

As to this clonotype: The junction and the germline gene differ at one end; a read error may be behind it. This chain uses TRBV7-9 with TRBJ2-3; maybe TRBD2 (5 bases). CDR1 and CDR2 from the germline V gene are SEHNR and FQNEAQ (reference sequence). This CDR3 has 18 residues. This CDR3 reads CVSSLGRRATLSTDTQYF. For the CDR3, the DNA is TGTGTCAGCAGCTTAGGTAGGCGGGCCACGCTAAGCACAGATACGCAGTATTTT.

This clonotype has a count of ten or more. The chain links TRBV7-6 to TRBJ2-3, with D unresolved. The germline CDR1 and CDR2 sequences are SGHVS and FNYEAQ. This CDR3 spans 14 amino acids. Trimming removed 5 bases from V and 0 bases from J, with 9 bases in between. The CDR3 reads CASSLMGSTDTQYF. For the CDR3, the DNA is TGTGCCAGCAGCCTGATGGGGAGCACAGATACGCAGTATTTT.

Many counts were recorded for this clonotype. This rearrangement joins TRBV9 to TRBJ1-1, with 7 bases identical to TRBD1. Germline assignment: CDR1 SGDLS and CDR2 YYNGEE. J lost 4 bases, V lost 0 bases, and 6 bases had no gene match. The length of the CDR3 is 15 residues. The CDR3 spells CASSVGGAGGTEAFF. The CDR3 DNA reads TGTGCCAGCAGCGTAGGTGGTGCAGGGGGCACTGAAGCTTTCTTT.